The 21 T cell receptor beta chains below were found in one sample sequenced in a study of cytomegalovirus exposure and HLA in healthy donors. PCR was performed using 60 Vbeta and 13 Jbeta primers. This table comes from immunoSEQ multiplex PCR, and its TCRdb copy is limited to in-frame clones, with some not included. The data show around 150,000 clones, about three quarters seen once. The source material was PBMCs. Source of these receptors: a man aged 35 to 55 in good health and CMV-seronegative.

This chain connects TRBV27 to TRBJ1-4; no definite D call. CDR3 length: 15 residues. The germline V gene encodes CDR1 MNHEY and CDR2 SMNVEV (reference sequence). Between the trimmed V and J ends, which lost 8 bases and 7 bases, there was a span of 20 bases. The CDR3 reads CASSVALAGIEKLFF. CDR3 in DNA: TGTGCCAGCTCCGTCGCCCTCGCGGGCATTGAAAAACTGTTTTTT.

This clone occurred a few times. This rearrangement joins TRBV15 to TRBJ1-5, with 8 nucleotides matching TRBD1. Losses at the gene ends were 1 base for V and 3 bases for J; bases not matched to a gene: 2. The germline V gene has CDR1 LNHNV and CDR2 YYDKDF (reference sequence). The CDR3 has 15 residues. This CDR3 reads CATSRGTGLNQPQHF. DNA for the CDR3: TGTGCCACCAGCAGAGGGACAGGGCTCAATCAGCCCCAGCATTTT.

J is TRBJ2-3 and V is TRBV9; D uncertain. Germline lookup yields CDR1 SGDLS and CDR2 YYNGEE. V was pared by 6 bases and J by 6 bases, with 8 bases between. This CDR3 is built from 11 residues. CDR3 loop: CASTPLDTQYF. CDR3 bases: TGTGCCAGCACCCCTTTGGATACGCAGTATTTT. Combining the CDR3 with reference TRBV9 and TRBJ2-3 gives the whole variable domain DSGVTQTPKHLITATGQRVTLRCSPRSGDLSVYWYQQSLDQGLQFLIQYYNGEERAKGNILERFSAQQFPDLHSELNLSSLELGDSALYFCASTPLDTQYFGPGTRLTVL.

J is TRBJ2-1 and V is TRBV5-7; 9 bases fit TRBD1. TRBV5-7 is an ORF for which the function is uncertain. Trimming at V came to 4 bases and at J to 4 bases, leaving 12 bases not matched to a gene. This CDR3 has 17 amino acids. As DNA, the CDR3 is TGTGCCAGCAGCCAACTGGGGGGACAGGGTACATACAATGAGCAGTTCTTC. Residues: CASSQLGGQGTYNEQFF.

The CDR3 DNA sequence: TGTGCCAGTAGTAGCCTCGGGAGCACCGGGGAGCTGTTTTTT. Encoded protein: CASSSLGSTGELFF. The V gene is TRBV19, the J gene TRBJ2-2; D possibly corresponds to TRBD2 (6 bases). CDR1 LNHDA and CDR2 SQIVND come from the germline V gene (reference sequence). This CDR3 has 14 residues. The germline V and J ends were trimmed by 4 bases and 4 bases, with 10 bases remaining between them.

This sequence joins TRBV11-2 and TRBJ2-3; TRBD2 is a possible D gene (5 bases). Germline loops: CDR1 SGHAT, CDR2 FQNNGV. The CDR3 length is 15 residues. The germline V and J ends were trimmed by 5 bases and 0 bases, with 12 bases remaining between them. The CDR3 DNA reads as TGTGCCAGCAGCCACCGAGGACTGAGCACAGATACGCAGTATTTT. This sequence encodes CASSHRGLSTDTQYF. Complete variable domain (other parts from reference TRBV11-2 and TRBJ2-3): EAGVAQSPRYKIIEKRQSVAFWCNPISGHATLYWYQQILGQGPKLLIQFQNNGVVDDSQLPKDRFSAERLKGVDSTLKIQPAKLEDSAVYLCASSHRGLSTDTQYFGPGTRLTVL.

The chain links TRBV4-3 to TRBJ1-4, with D perhaps TRBD1 (6 bases). V was pared by 0 bases and J by 6 bases, with 14 bases between. The CDR3 length is 16 residues. Germline CDR1 LGHNA, CDR2 YSLEER. The CDR3 nucleotides are TGCGCCAGCAGCCAAGATCAAACAGGGCTATATGAAAAACTGTTTTTT. Its translation is CASSQDQTGLYEKLFF.

J is TRBJ1-2 and V is TRBV4-2; D is possibly TRBD1 (6 bases). The CDR3 runs to 15 residues. The V and J ends lost 0 bases and 8 bases respectively, with 16 bases between them. Germline values: CDR1 LGHNA, CDR2 YNFKEQ. The CDR3 spells CASSQDSRGPGGYTF. CDR3 DNA: TGTGCCAGCAGCCAAGATTCCAGGGGCCCGGGCGGCTACACCTTC.

CDR3 sequence (DNA): TGTGCCAGCAGTTTTCAGGCAAACACTGAAGCTTTCTTT. Encoded protein: CASSFQANTEAFF. The chain combines TRBV28 with TRBJ1-1, with D unclear. The CDR3 has 13 residues. Trimming removed 3 bases at V and 2 bases at J, with 7 bases between. Germline V CDR1 and CDR2: MDHEN, SYDVKM.

The V gene is TRBV4-2, the J gene TRBJ2-1; D not resolved. CDR1 is LGHNA and CDR2 is YNFKEQ in the germline V gene. V gave up 0 bases and J gave up 4 bases, with 16 bases separating them. The CDR3 has 17 residues. The CDR3 coding sequence is TGTGCCAGCAGCCAAGAAGGTAGTCGCCAGGCTTACAATGAGCAGTTCTTC. Residues: CASSQEGSRQAYNEQFF.

This chain joins TRBV4-2 and TRBJ2-1; perhaps TRBD2 as D (5 bases). This CDR3 comprises 14 residues. The germline gives CDR1 LGHNA, CDR2 YNFKEQ. Trimming took off 2 bases at V and 7 bases at J, with 12 bases between the two ends. The CDR3 region has the DNA TGTGCCAGCAGCCAATCACTAGAAGGGAATGAGCAGTTCTTC. This encodes CASSQSLEGNEQFF.

This clone was counted between two and nine times. The chain recombines TRBV7-3 with TRBJ2-1; a possible D gene is TRBD2 (6 bases). Trimming stripped 0 bases from V and 6 bases from J, with 9 bases between. This CDR3 is built from 14 residues. The germline V gene has CDR1 SGHTA and CDR2 FQGTGA. The CDR3 region has the DNA TGTGCCAGCAGCTTAACGGGGGGTTCCAATGAGCAGTTCTTC. Its translation: CASSLTGGSNEQFF.

The V and J genes are TRBV15 and TRBJ2-5; the match to TRBD2 covers 8 bases. This CDR3 has 14 amino acids. Germline assignment: CDR1 LNHNV and CDR2 YYDKDF (reference sequence). V trimming: 3 bases; J trimming: 5 bases; junction bases outside the gene matches: 5. The CDR3 protein is CATSRGLGTETQYF. The CDR3, as DNA: TGTGCCACCAGCAGGGGACTAGGGACGGAGACCCAGTACTTC.

This chain links TRBV4-1 with TRBJ1-6; D is perhaps TRBD1 (5 bases). Germline CDR1 reads MGHRA; CDR2 reads YSYEKL. Trimming took off 0 bases at V and 9 bases at J, with 18 bases between the two ends. This CDR3 contains 17 residues. CDR3 sequence: CASSQDLGARVGSPLHF. CDR3 nucleotides: TGCGCCAGCAGCCAAGATCTTGGGGCCAGGGTTGGTTCACCCCTCCACTTT.

This sequence joins TRBV29-1 and TRBJ2-5, with D perhaps matching TRBD2 (6 bases). Per the germline V gene, CDR1 is SQVTM and CDR2 is ANQGSEA. V was pared by 4 bases and J by 2 bases, with 14 bases between. The CDR3 totals 14 residues. DNA of the CDR3: TGCAGCGTTGGGGCCGGGACTCTTCAAGAGACCCAGTACTTC. It translates to CSVGAGTLQETQYF.

The chain couples TRBV10-3 to TRBJ2-3; D may be TRBD2 (5 bases). From germline, CDR1 is ENHRY and CDR2 SYGVKD. This CDR3 has 14 amino acids. Trimming pared 3 bases from V and 5 bases from J, leaving 12 bases between. Written as DNA, the CDR3 is TGTGCCATCAGTGACGAGGGTTACGAAGATACGCAGTATTTT. Protein sequence: CAISDEGYEDTQYF.

The CDR3: CASSPYWGQGGSTDTQYF. CDR3 DNA: TGTGCCAGCAGTCCCTATTGGGGACAGGGAGGGAGCACAGATACGCAGTATTTT. The chain recombines TRBV28 with TRBJ2-3; 9 positions agree with TRBD1. CDR3 length equals 18 residues. Germline CDR1 reads MDHEN; CDR2 reads SYDVKM. The V and J ends lost 5 bases and 0 bases, in that order; junction bases with no gene match: 12.

This rearrangement joins TRBV12-5 to TRBJ2-4, with 11 bases identical to TRBD2. The junction had 2 bases not matched to a gene; V was cut back by 0 bases and J by 4 bases. Germline V gene sequence: CDR1 LGHNT, CDR2 FRNRAP. The CDR3 extends over 16 amino acids. The CDR3 DNA follows: TGTGCTAGTGGTTTGGTGGGACTAGCGGAAAAAAACATTCAGTACTTC. This encodes CASGLVGLAEKNIQYF.

The gene calls are TRBV28 and TRBJ2-1; a weak D match, TRBD1 (5 bases). The CDR3 sequence is 15 residues long. The V and J ends lost 4 bases and 2 bases respectively, with 12 bases between them. Germline V gene lookup returns CDR1 MDHEN and CDR2 SYDVKM. The CDR3 reads CASSSMTDPYNEQFF. The CDR3 DNA reads TGTGCCAGCAGTTCCATGACAGATCCCTACAATGAGCAGTTCTTC.

The V call is TRBV7-2, the J call TRBJ2-5; 15 bases are shared with TRBD2. With 8 bases clipped from V and 10 bases from J, the junction kept 11 bases outside the gene matches. Germline CDR1 is SGHTA and CDR2 is FQGNSA. The CDR3 consists of 15 residues. The CDR3 bases are TGTGCCAGCCGCCCGGGGACTAGCGGGGGGCAGATCCAGTACTTC. This codes for CASRPGTSGGQIQYF.

The table lists this clone with a few counts. The chain couples TRBV11-2 to TRBJ2-7, with D possibly matching TRBD1 (5 bases). The length of the CDR3 is 14 residues. Trimming shortened V by 3 bases and J by 2 bases, and 11 bases separated the two germline ends. Looked up from germline, CDR1 is SGHAT and CDR2 is FQNNGV. The DNA for the CDR3 is TGTGCCAGCAGCTTCTACGGACAACCCTACGAGCAGTACTTC. This codes for CASSFYGQPYEQYF.